This T cell receptor beta chain was found in a study of glioma-infiltrating T cells after dendritic cell vaccination. Study-wide results and limits: Few patients contributed both blood and tumor specimens. Higher TCR clonality did not directly relate to longer survival.

This clone was counted once. Its target is unknown. V was clipped by 4 bases and J by 6 bases, with 14 bases between them. CDR1 and CDR2 from the germline V gene are SGHDT and YYEEEE. The CDR3 contains 13 residues. The immunoSEQ assay amplified TCRB CDR3 from up to roughly 2 ug DNA. Here immunoSEQ multiplex PCR was the method, and the copy in TCRdb shows in-frame clones only, minus some. The sample lists about 82,000 clones; roughly four fifths were seen once. Noted time point: after dendritic cell vaccination, including at tumor progression/relapse. This receptor was taken from a human donor with glioblastoma. The genes are TRBV5-6 and TRBJ2-7; D perhaps matches TRBD2 (6 bases). The sequencing used blood, collected after dendritic cell vaccination. The chain's CDR3 is CASSAWLGGEQYF. The CDR3 nucleotides read TGTGCCAGCAGCGCCTGGCTGGGGGGCGAGCAGTACTTC.